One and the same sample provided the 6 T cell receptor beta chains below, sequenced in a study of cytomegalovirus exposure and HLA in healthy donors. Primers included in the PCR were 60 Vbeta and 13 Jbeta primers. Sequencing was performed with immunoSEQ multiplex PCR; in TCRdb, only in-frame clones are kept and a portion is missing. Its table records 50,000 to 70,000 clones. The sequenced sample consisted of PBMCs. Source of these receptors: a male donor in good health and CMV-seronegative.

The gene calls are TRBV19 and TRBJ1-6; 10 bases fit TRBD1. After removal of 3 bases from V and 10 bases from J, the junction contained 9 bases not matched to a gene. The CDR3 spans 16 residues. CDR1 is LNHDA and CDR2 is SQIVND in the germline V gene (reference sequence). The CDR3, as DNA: TGTGCCAGTAGTATCGGACCCGACAGGGGGCTGTCACCCCTCCACTTT. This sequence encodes CASSIGPDRGLSPLHF.

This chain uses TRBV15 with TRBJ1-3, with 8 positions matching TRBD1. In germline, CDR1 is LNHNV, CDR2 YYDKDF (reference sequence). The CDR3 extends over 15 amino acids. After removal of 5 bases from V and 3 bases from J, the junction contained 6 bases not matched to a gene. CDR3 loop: CATSGRGTGGNTIYF. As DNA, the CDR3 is TGTGCCACCAGCGGTAGGGGGACAGGTGGAAACACCATATATTTT.

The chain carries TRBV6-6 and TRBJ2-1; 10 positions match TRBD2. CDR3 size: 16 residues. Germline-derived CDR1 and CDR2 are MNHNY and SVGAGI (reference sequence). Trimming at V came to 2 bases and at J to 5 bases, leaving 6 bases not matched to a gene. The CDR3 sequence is CASSYLAGESDNEQFF. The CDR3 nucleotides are TGTGCCAGCAGTTACCTAGCGGGGGAATCCGACAATGAGCAGTTCTTC.

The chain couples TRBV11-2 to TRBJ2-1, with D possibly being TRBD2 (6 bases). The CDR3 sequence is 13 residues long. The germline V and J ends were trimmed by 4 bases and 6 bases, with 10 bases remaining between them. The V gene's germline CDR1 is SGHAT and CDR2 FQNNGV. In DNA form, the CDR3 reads TGTGCCAGCAGCTCCGGGGGTCCCAATGAGCAGTTCTTC. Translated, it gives CASSSGGPNEQFF.

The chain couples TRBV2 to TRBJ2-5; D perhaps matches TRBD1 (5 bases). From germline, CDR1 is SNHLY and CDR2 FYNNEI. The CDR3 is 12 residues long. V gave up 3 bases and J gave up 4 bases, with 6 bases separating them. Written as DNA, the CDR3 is TGTGCCAGCAGTGATAGGGGAGAGACCCAGTACTTC. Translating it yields CASSDRGETQYF.

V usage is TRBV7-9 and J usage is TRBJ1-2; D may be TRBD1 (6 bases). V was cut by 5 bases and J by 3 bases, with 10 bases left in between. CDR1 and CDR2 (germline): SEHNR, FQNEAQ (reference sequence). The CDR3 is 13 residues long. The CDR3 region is CASSRQVDYGYTF. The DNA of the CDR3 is TGTGCCAGCAGCCGACAGGTGGACTATGGCTACACCTTC.